This T cell receptor (beta chain) was captured by sequencing in a study of blood T cells in healthy people across ages. With a J-beta primer mix and a sample-barcoded 5' primer, a second PCR ran 7 to 11 cycles. Using its own MiXCR run on the 5' RACE reads, TCRdb lists one record per CDR3 protein. The table includes 890,000 or so distinct CDR3 sequences, less than 80% detected once. Germline-derived CDR1 and CDR2 are ENHRY and SYGVKD. CDR3 length equals 12 residues. J was trimmed by 7 bases and V by 9 bases; bases with no gene match: 8. Sequencing was carried out using blood. This clonotype was obtained from a man under 40 in good health. The V gene is TRBV10-3, the J gene TRBJ1-2; 7 bases match TRBD1. The DNA of the CDR3 is TGTGCCATGGGTACAGGGGACGGTGGCTACACCTTC. Amino acids: CAMGTGDGGYTF.